Here is one T cell receptor (beta chain) with its context. These data belong to a study of control samples from healthy donors and cancer patients. This CDR3 contains 16 residues. The germline CDR1 and CDR2 sequences are LNHDA and SQIVND (reference sequence). V dropped 5 bases and J dropped 0 bases, with 11 bases sitting between them. Only in-frame clones appear in the TCRdb table, and some are missing; sequencing was by immunoSEQ multiplex PCR. The sample gives about 180,000 clones, around 90% of which show up once; 1.4% is in the top ten. Specimen: blood. This TCR was recovered from a woman aged 45 to 65 in good health. J is TRBJ2-6 and V is TRBV19; D possibly matches TRBD1 or TRBD2 (5 bases each). The CDR3 bases are TGTGCCAGTAGTTTCTCCGGGGCCTCTGGGGCCAACGTCCTGACTTTC. Its protein product is CASSFSGASGANVLTF.